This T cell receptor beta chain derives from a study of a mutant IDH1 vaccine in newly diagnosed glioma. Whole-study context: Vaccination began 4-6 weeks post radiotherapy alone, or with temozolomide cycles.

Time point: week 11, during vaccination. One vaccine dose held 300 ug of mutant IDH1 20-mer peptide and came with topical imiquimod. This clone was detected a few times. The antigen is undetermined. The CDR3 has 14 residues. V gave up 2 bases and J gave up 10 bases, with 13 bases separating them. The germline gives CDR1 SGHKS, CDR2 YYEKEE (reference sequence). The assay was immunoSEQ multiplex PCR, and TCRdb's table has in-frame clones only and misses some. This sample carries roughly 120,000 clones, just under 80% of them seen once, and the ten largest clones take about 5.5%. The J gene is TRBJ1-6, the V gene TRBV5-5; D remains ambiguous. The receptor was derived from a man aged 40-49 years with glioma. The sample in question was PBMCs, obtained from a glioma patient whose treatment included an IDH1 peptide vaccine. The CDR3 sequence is CASSLGPASSPLHF. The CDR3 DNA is TGTGCCAGCAGCTTAGGACCGGCCTCATCACCCCTCCACTTT.